This TCR beta chain derives from a study of CD8+ T cells in alopecia areata. General observations from the study: Among the cells sequenced in scalp samples are also the resident alphabeta T cells of normal skin. Especially in alopecia totalis/universalis, lesional scalp showed greater clonality than normal scalp did. Possibly as an HLA-related effect, TCR sharing across patients appeared less clear than in mice.

A word on this clone: As yet, its antigen is unknown.

Separation by sorting yielded CD4+ and CD8+ T cells from PBMCs. In germline, CDR1 is SQVTM, CDR2 ANQGSEA. This CDR3 comprises 14 residues. Trimming removed 6 bases from V and 2 bases from J; junction bases left unmatched: 4. TCR sequencing used cDNA made by reverse transcription of extracted RNA. Repertoires were generated with immunoSEQ multiplex PCR, while TCRdb's copy carries only in-frame clones and drops some. This table has around 97,000 clones, 45% to 60% appearing once. The chain combines TRBV29-1 with TRBJ2-3, with 11 bases lining up with TRBD2. The sequence was obtained from a human donor in good health. The material sequenced was CD4+ T cells sorted from blood. CDR3 DNA: TGCAGCGTCCCTAGCGGGGGGCTCACAGATACGCAGTATTTT. Amino acids: CSVPSGGLTDTQYF.